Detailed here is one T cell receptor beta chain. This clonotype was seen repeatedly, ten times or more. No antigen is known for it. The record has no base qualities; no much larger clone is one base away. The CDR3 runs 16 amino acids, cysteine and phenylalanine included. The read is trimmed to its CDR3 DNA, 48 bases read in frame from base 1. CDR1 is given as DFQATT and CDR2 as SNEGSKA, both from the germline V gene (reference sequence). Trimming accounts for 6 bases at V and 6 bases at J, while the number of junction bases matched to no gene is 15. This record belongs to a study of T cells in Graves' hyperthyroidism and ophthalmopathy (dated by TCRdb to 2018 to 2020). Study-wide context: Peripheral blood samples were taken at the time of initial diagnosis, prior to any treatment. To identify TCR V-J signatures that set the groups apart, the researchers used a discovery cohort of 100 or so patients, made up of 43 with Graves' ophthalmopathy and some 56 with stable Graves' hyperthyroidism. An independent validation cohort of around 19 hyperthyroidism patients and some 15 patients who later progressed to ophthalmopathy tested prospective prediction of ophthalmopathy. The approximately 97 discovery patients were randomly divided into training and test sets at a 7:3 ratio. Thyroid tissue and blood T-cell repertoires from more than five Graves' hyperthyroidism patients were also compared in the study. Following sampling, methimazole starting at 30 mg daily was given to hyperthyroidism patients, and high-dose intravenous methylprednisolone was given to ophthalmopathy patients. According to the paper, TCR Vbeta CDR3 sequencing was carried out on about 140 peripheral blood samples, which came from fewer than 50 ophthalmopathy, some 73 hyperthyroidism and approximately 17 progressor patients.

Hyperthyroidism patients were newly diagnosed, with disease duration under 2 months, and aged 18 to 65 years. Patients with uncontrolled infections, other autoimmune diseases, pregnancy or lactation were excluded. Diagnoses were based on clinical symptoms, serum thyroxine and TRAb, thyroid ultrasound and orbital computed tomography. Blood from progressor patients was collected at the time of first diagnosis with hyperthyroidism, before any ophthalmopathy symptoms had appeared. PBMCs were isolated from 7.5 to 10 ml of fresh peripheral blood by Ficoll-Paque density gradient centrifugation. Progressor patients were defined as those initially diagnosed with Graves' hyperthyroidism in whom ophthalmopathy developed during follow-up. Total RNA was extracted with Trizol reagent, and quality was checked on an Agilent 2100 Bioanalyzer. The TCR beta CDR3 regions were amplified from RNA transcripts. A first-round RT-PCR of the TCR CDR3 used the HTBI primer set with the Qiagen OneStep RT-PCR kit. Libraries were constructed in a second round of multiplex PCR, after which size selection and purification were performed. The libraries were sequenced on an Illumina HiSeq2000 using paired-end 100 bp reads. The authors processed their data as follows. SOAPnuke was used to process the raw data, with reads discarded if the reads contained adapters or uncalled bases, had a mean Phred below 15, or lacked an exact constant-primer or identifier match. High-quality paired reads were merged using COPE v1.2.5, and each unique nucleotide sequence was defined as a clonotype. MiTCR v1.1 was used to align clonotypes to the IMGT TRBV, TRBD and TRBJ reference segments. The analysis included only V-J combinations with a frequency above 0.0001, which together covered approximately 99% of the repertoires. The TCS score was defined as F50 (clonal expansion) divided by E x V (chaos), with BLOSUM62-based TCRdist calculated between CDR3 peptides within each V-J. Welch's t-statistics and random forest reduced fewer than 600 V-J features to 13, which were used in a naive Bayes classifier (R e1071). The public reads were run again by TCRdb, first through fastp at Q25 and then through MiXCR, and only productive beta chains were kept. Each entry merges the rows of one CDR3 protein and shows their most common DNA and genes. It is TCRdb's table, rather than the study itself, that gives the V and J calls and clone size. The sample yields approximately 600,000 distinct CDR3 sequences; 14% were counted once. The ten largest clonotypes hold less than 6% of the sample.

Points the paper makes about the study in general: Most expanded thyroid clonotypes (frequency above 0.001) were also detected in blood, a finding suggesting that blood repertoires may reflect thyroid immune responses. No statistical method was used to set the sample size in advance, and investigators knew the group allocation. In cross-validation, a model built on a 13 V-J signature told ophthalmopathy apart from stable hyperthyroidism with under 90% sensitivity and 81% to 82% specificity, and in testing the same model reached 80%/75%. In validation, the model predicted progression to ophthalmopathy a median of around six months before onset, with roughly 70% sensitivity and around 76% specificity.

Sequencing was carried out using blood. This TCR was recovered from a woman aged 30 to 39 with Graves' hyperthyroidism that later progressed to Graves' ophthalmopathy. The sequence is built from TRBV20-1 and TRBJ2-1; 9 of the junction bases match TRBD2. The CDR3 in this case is CSAGGSGSQSSNEQFF. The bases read TGCAGTGCCGGGGGTAGCGGGAGCCAATCAAGCAATGAGCAGTTCTTC.